The 26 T cell receptor beta chains presented below share a single source sample, sequenced in a study of blood T cell repertoires in COVID-19. TCRdb's copy holds only in-frame clones and misses some; the assay was immunoSEQ multiplex PCR. There are around 300,000 clones in the sample; approximately 90% occur only once, and around 3% lies in the top ten. Specimen: peripheral blood. The receptors originated from a woman aged 25-40 years with active or convalescent COVID-19.

V gene TRBV9 combines with J gene TRBJ1-1, with D unclear. Trimming left V 9 bases short and J 3 bases short, with 18 bases between. The germline CDR1 and CDR2 sequences are SGDLS and YYNGEE. CDR3 length: 14 residues. CDR3 in amino acids: CATTARLADTEAFF. The CDR3 DNA sequence: TGTGCCACAACGGCCCGGCTGGCGGACACTGAAGCTTTCTTT.

The rearrangement links TRBV11-2 to TRBJ2-7; perhaps TRBD2 as D (5 bases). Trimming pared 5 bases from V and 6 bases from J, leaving 14 bases between. The CDR3 totals 13 residues. Germline V gene sequence: CDR1 SGHAT, CDR2 FQNNGV. In DNA form, the CDR3 reads TGTGCCAGCAGCCCCCCGGAGGATTTCGAGCAGTACTTC. Translated, it gives CASSPPEDFEQYF.

The gene calls are TRBV2 and TRBJ2-1; TRBD1 is a possible D gene (5 bases). Per the germline V gene, CDR1 is SNHLY and CDR2 is FYNNEI. The CDR3 runs to 15 residues. Trimming stripped 0 bases from V and 3 bases from J, with 9 bases between. The CDR3 loop is CASSEAGVNYNEQFF. For the CDR3, the DNA is TGTGCCAGCAGTGAAGCAGGGGTTAACTACAATGAGCAGTTCTTC.

This clone was seen only a few times. The chain is built from TRBV3-1 (or the pseudogene TRBV3-2) and TRBJ2-7; perhaps TRBD2 as D (6 bases). Germline assignment: CDR1 LGHDT and CDR2 YNNKEL (reference sequence). The CDR3 contains 13 residues. Between the trimmed V and J ends, which lost 2 bases and 5 bases, there was a span of 10 bases. Here the CDR3 DNA reads TGTGCCAGCAGCCAACGGGGGACCCACGAGCAGTACTTC. Its translation: CASSQRGTHEQYF.

V usage is TRBV20-1 and J usage is TRBJ1-2, with TRBD1 matching 9 bases. CDR3 length: 12 residues. Germline V lookup: CDR1 DFQATT, CDR2 SNEGSKA (reference sequence). V shed 3 bases and J 5 bases; nucleotides not matched to a gene: 1. This CDR3 reads CSASGQGYGYTF. The CDR3 DNA reads TGCAGTGCTAGTGGACAGGGGTATGGCTACACCTTC.

This chain links TRBV27 with TRBJ2-1, with TRBD1 identical over 7 bases. The J segment lost 4 bases and the V segment lost 5 bases, leaving 20 bases of the junction unmatched. The length of the CDR3 is 19 residues. Germline V gene data show CDR1 as MNHEY and CDR2 as SMNVEV (reference sequence). CDR3 sequence reads: CASSRIKVSEGAAYNEQFF. The CDR3 DNA is TGTGCCAGCAGTCGAATTAAAGTTAGTGAGGGGGCGGCGTACAATGAGCAGTTCTTC.

The chain links TRBV30 to TRBJ2-5, with 7 bases that match TRBD1. This CDR3 is built from 13 residues. V dropped 4 bases and J dropped 5; count of bases not matched to a gene: 7. In germline, CDR1 is GTSNPN, CDR2 SVGIG (reference sequence). CDR3 in DNA: TGTGCCTGGAACCTACAGGGGCTGGAGACCCAGTACTTC. Translating it yields CAWNLQGLETQYF.

This clone came up a few times. The V call is TRBV28, the J call TRBJ1-2; unclear D gene. This CDR3 spans 14 amino acids. Germline V gene sequence: CDR1 MDHEN, CDR2 SYDVKM. V lost 8 bases and J 7 bases, leaving 20 bases between the germline ends. CDR3 nucleotide sequence: TGTGCCAGCGTAGTCAGCGCGGATTTAGGTGGCTACACCTTC. Translation gives CASVVSADLGGYTF.

This chain links TRBV28 with TRBJ1-2; 8 nucleotides line up with TRBD1. CDR3 size: 15 residues. CDR1 is MDHEN and CDR2 is SYDVKM in the germline V gene. The junction had 8 bases not matched to a gene; V was cut back by 5 bases and J by 3 bases. This CDR3 is CASSLTHRGYYGYTF. In DNA form, the CDR3 reads TGTGCCAGCAGTCTCACACACAGGGGGTACTATGGCTACACCTTC.

This chain joins TRBV19 and TRBJ1-2; 7 nucleotides agree with TRBD1. Germline CDR1 LNHDA, CDR2 SQIVND (reference sequence). The CDR3 loop spans 14 amino acids. Unmatched junction bases numbered 9, after V lost 5 bases and J lost 6 bases. CDR3 coding DNA: TGTGCCAGTAGTGTCAACAGGGGAACCCATGGCTACACCTTC. Its translation is CASSVNRGTHGYTF.

The rearrangement uses TRBV6-4 and TRBJ1-1; 8 bases fit TRBD1. This CDR3 is 16 amino acids long. J lost 4 bases, V lost 4 bases, and 11 bases had no gene match. The germline gives CDR1 MRHNA, CDR2 SNTAGT. The DNA for the CDR3 is TGTGCCAGCAGTGTCGTAGAATGGACAGGGAGCACTGAAGCTTTCTTT. Protein sequence: CASSVVEWTGSTEAFF.

The rearrangement uses TRBV3-1 (or the pseudogene TRBV3-2) and TRBJ1-6; D is perhaps TRBD1 (6 bases). Germline V gene data show CDR1 as LGHDT and CDR2 as YNNKEL (reference sequence). The CDR3 covers 15 residues. V was shortened by 4 bases and J by 6 bases, with 13 bases between the two germline ends. DNA of the CDR3: TGTGCCAGCAGCCCATTTACAGGGCTTAATTCACCCCTCCACTTT. It encodes CASSPFTGLNSPLHF.

The genes are TRBV18 and TRBJ1-2, with D tentatively TRBD1 (5 bases). Germline V lookup: CDR1 KGHSH, CDR2 LQKENI. This CDR3 is built from 14 residues. Trimming stripped 3 bases from V and 7 bases from J, with 15 bases between. The CDR3 loop reads CASSPAPGAVGYTF. The CDR3, as DNA: TGTGCCAGCTCACCGGCCCCTGGGGCCGTTGGCTACACCTTC.

The V and J genes are TRBV6-5 and TRBJ1-1; weak D call: TRBD1 (6 bases). The length of the CDR3 is 15 residues. The germline V and J ends were trimmed by 3 bases and 2 bases, with 13 bases remaining between them. Germline V CDR1 and CDR2: MNHEY, SVGAGI. In DNA form, the CDR3 reads TGTGCCAGCAGTTATAACAGGGAAAGTAACACTGAAGCTTTCTTT. Translated, it gives CASSYNRESNTEAFF.

The chain has TRBV3-1 (or the pseudogene TRBV3-2) and TRBJ2-7, with TRBD2 matching 7 bases. This CDR3 has 13 residues. Germline CDR1 LGHDT, CDR2 YNNKEL (reference sequence). V lost 5 bases and J lost 6; bases outside the gene matches: 7. CDR3 region: CASSLRTGGEQYF. For the CDR3, the DNA is TGTGCCAGCAGCTTACGGACGGGGGGCGAGCAGTACTTC.

Turning to this clone: The same CDR3 also results from other DNA sequences found in this sample. The rearrangement links TRBV15 to TRBJ1-5; D is ambiguous. CDR1 LNHNV and CDR2 YYDKDF come from the germline V gene (reference sequence). CDR3 length: 14 amino acids. V lost 0 bases to trimming and J lost 2 bases, with 5 bases between them. CDR3 DNA sequence: TGTGCCACCAGCAGAGATCGGGGCAATCAGCCCCAGCATTTT. This gives the protein CATSRDRGNQPQHF.

The chain combines TRBV13 with TRBJ2-1; D possibly corresponds to TRBD1 (6 bases). CDR1 is PRHDT and CDR2 is FYEKMQ in the germline V gene (reference sequence). The ends were cut back, 5 bases at V and 4 bases at J, with 15 bases in the middle. The CDR3 totals 15 residues. CDR3: CASSLRGDSYNEQFF. The CDR3 coding sequence is TGTGCCAGCAGCCTCAGGGGCGACAGTTACAATGAGCAGTTCTTC.

The gene calls are TRBV3-1 (or the pseudogene TRBV3-2) and TRBJ1-2; D is possibly TRBD1 (5 bases). Between the trimmed V and J ends, which lost 5 bases and 5 bases, there was a span of 15 bases. This CDR3 contains 14 residues. Germline loops: CDR1 LGHDT, CDR2 YNNKEL (reference sequence). The CDR3 DNA follows: TGTGCCAGCAGCTCGCCAGGGTTGGGTTATGGCTACACCTTC. Protein sequence: CASSSPGLGYGYTF.

The chain is built from TRBV9 and TRBJ2-7; 8 nucleotides agree with TRBD1. CDR3 length: 14 amino acids. Per the germline V gene, CDR1 is SGDLS and CDR2 is YYNGEE. The V segment lost 3 bases and the J segment 7 bases; nucleotides outside the gene matches: 9. Here the CDR3 reads CASSGQTGAGEQYF. CDR3 sequence (DNA): TGTGCCAGCAGCGGCCAGACAGGGGCGGGGGAGCAGTACTTC.

The chain employs TRBV19 and TRBJ1-5; D is possibly TRBD1 (5 bases). There are 14 residues in the CDR3. The germline CDR1 and CDR2 sequences are LNHDA and SQIVND (reference sequence). V shed 2 bases and J shed 4 bases, with 9 bases lying between them. The CDR3 region has the DNA TGTGCCAGTAGTATACAGGGTATTAATCAGCCCCAGCATTTT. It is translated as CASSIQGINQPQHF.

The chain joins TRBV5-1 to TRBJ1-1, with a weak D call TRBD1 (6 bases). This CDR3 has 17 amino acids. Germline V gene sequence: CDR1 SGHRS, CDR2 YFSETQ. Trimming stripped 2 bases from V and 0 bases from J, with 17 bases between. This chain's CDR3 is CASSLEGVSVMNTEAFF. The CDR3 region has the DNA TGCGCCAGCAGCTTAGAGGGGGTTTCGGTGATGAACACTGAAGCTTTCTTT.

This sequence joins TRBV19 and TRBJ1-1, with D perhaps matching TRBD1 (6 bases). The V end lost 3 bases, the J end lost 5 bases, and 13 bases lay between the germline ends. The germline gives CDR1 LNHDA, CDR2 SQIVND (reference sequence). This CDR3 has 14 residues. CDR3 DNA: TGTGCCAGTAGTATCCTACAGGGAGCTACTGAAGCTTTCTTT. Translating it yields CASSILQGATEAFF.

The chain recombines TRBV19 with TRBJ1-1; no clear D. V was pared by 3 bases and J by 0 bases, with 17 bases between. Per germline, CDR1 LNHDA and CDR2 SQIVND (reference sequence). The CDR3 loop spans 17 amino acids. CDR3 sequence reads: CASSIPREPLMNTEAFF. The CDR3 DNA sequence: TGTGCCAGTAGTATTCCCCGGGAGCCACTGATGAACACTGAAGCTTTCTTT.

J is TRBJ2-1 and V is TRBV11-2, with D possibly being TRBD2 (7 bases). The length of the CDR3 is 17 residues. The ends were cut back, 5 bases at V and 8 bases at J, with 25 bases in the middle. Germline V CDR1 and CDR2: SGHAT, FQNNGV. CDR3: CASSPGAGSLAVHEQFF. CDR3 sequence (DNA): TGTGCCAGCAGCCCGGGGGCGGGGAGTCTAGCGGTCCATGAGCAGTTCTTC.

This clone has just a few counts. The chain has TRBV21-1 and TRBJ1-5; no check of the table's D call, TRBD1, against the DNA was made. TRBV21-1 is given as a pseudogene. This CDR3 spans 19 amino acids. CDR3 sequence: CASSKVESLRQNSNQPQHF. CDR3 DNA: TGTGCCAGCAGCAAAGTAGAGTCACTTAGACAGAATAGCAATCAGCCCCAGCATTTT.

The V and J genes are TRBV5-1 and TRBJ2-1; 7 positions match TRBD2. Germline V gene lookup returns CDR1 SGHRS and CDR2 YFSETQ. V lost 4 bases to trimming and J lost 4 bases; unmatched junction nucleotides: 11. This CDR3 is 16 amino acids long. CDR3 DNA sequence: TGCGCCAGCAGCCCGGGGAGCGGGGCGGGGTACAATGAGCAGTTCTTC. This gives the protein CASSPGSGAGYNEQFF.